These 8 T cell receptor beta chains were sequenced from one sample in a study of response to subunit inactivated influenza vaccine. One entry per CDR3 protein results from TCRdb running MiXCR on the RT-PCR reads. The sample lists approximately 530,000 distinct CDR3 sequences; about 7.6% were seen once. This material consisted of PBMCs from blood, taken approximately 25 months after vaccination. All receptors come from a man between 50 and 70 years old who received an inactivated influenza vaccine.

This clonotype was seen ten or more times. The chain couples TRBV11-2 to TRBJ2-1; D perhaps matches TRBD2 (7 bases). Per germline, CDR1 SGHAT and CDR2 FQNNGV. The CDR3 is 18 amino acids. Deletions cut 5 bases from V and 4 bases from J, with 24 bases between. CDR3: CASSPLMTGPSGYNEQFF. The CDR3 DNA is TGTGCCAGCAGCCCACTGATGACAGGACCTAGCGGATACAATGAGCAGTTCTTC.

This clonotype was seen at least ten times. V gene TRBV18 combines with J gene TRBJ2-3; D is uncertain. This CDR3 is 13 amino acids long. Trimming left V 0 bases short and J 6 bases short, with 7 bases between. CDR1 is KGHSH and CDR2 is LQKENI in the germline V gene. In DNA form, the CDR3 reads TGTGCCAGCTCACCACCTGTAAGGGATACGCAGTATTTT. It specifies CASSPPVRDTQYF.

This clonotype was observed at least ten times. This chain connects TRBV11-2 to TRBJ2-2; D uncertain. There are 11 residues in the CDR3. The ends were cut back, 10 bases at V and 8 bases at J, with 11 bases in the middle. The germline gives CDR1 SGHAT, CDR2 FQNNGV. CDR3 amino acids: CAITRAGELFF. CDR3 DNA: TGTGCCATAACTCGGGCTGGGGAGCTGTTTTTT.

The sample holds a few counts of this clonotype. The J gene is TRBJ1-6, the V gene TRBV20-1; TRBD1 agrees at 7 bases. CDR1 and CDR2 from the germline V gene are DFQATT and SNEGSKA (reference sequence). V gave up 4 bases and J gave up 10 bases; unmatched junction bases: 7. The CDR3 covers 13 residues. The CDR3 DNA reads as TGCAGTGCTAAACAGGGGAGTAAATCACCCCTCCACTTT. Translated, it gives CSAKQGSKSPLHF.

This clonotype was seen more than once but under ten times. The genes are TRBV5-1 and TRBJ1-6, with TRBD1 as a possible D gene (5 bases). Trimming shortened V by 4 bases and J by 6 bases, and 23 bases separated the two germline ends. The germline V gene encodes CDR1 SGHRS and CDR2 YFSETQ. This CDR3 is 18 amino acids long. The CDR3 spells CASSPKLEAGLSNSPLHF. The CDR3 bases are TGCGCCAGCAGCCCGAAATTAGAAGCGGGGCTGAGTAATTCACCCCTCCACTTT.

The gene calls are TRBV12-3 or TRBV12-4 and TRBJ1-1, with D perhaps matching TRBD1 (5 bases). This CDR3 region has 13 residues. V shed 8 bases and J shed 4 bases, with 14 bases lying between them. The CDR3 DNA reads TGTGCCAGCCTATTTTTTGGGGGCACTGAAGCTTTCTTT. Translating gives CASLFFGGTEAFF.

This chain links TRBV6-5 with TRBJ1-1, with D tentatively TRBD1 (5 bases). The V and J ends lost 2 bases and 0 bases respectively, with 7 bases between them. There are 14 residues in the CDR3. The germline gives CDR1 MNHEY, CDR2 SVGAGI. CDR3 bases: TGTGCCAGCAGTTACAGGGGCATGAACACTGAAGCTTTCTTT. Protein product: CASSYRGMNTEAFF.

This clonotype was recorded at least ten times. This chain links TRBV28 with TRBJ2-7; D gene unclear. This CDR3 spans 15 amino acids. V lost 2 bases to trimming and J lost 1 base, with 12 bases between them. Germline V CDR1 and CDR2: MDHEN, SYDVKM. The CDR3 DNA follows: TGTGCCAGCAGTTTAGGACCGGGCTCATCCTACGAGCAGTACTTC. Translating it yields CASSLGPGSSYEQYF.